The entry below describes one T cell receptor (beta chain). The antigen remains unidentified. This sample was included in a study of T cell responses to AZD1222 COVID-19 vaccine. General study results and limits: Nearly half of spike-specific TCRs reportedly target unmutated variant regions. Seropositive AZD1222 recipients at baseline numbered only six or seven.

Generated by immunoSEQ multiplex PCR, the TCRdb table keeps only in-frame clones and is missing some. The sample has over 200,000 clones; about 94% are singletons. This CDR3 contains 16 residues. CDR1 and CDR2 (germline): SGHAT, FQNNGV. J gave up 6 bases and V 8 bases, and 14 bases lay outside the gene matches. The rearrangement uses TRBV11-2 and TRBJ2-3, with 10 nucleotides matching TRBD1. This sequence originates from an adult who received the MenACWY meningococcal vaccine as a control. This material consisted of peripheral blood, taken 28 days after the second dose of the MenACWY control vaccine. The CDR3 sequence: CASRGFDRGPTDTQYF. The CDR3, as DNA: TGTGCCAGCCGTGGATTTGACAGGGGGCCTACGGATACGCAGTATTTT.